Each of the 23 T cell receptor beta chains below was sequenced from the same sample in a study of cytomegalovirus exposure and HLA in healthy donors. 13 Jbeta primers and 60 Vbeta primers were used for the PCR. Clones were sequenced by immunoSEQ multiplex PCR, and TCRdb holds only the in-frame ones, with some missing. The repertoire has over 200,000 clones, about four fifths of them found once; the top ten carry nearly 6%. The sample taken for sequencing was PBMCs. Source of these receptors: a man aged 35 to 55 in good health and CMV-seropositive.

This rearrangement joins TRBV6-1 to TRBJ2-5, with D perhaps matching TRBD1 (6 bases). The closer fit of TRBJ2-7 to the DNA end suggests the J call may be wrong. Germline CDR1 and CDR2: MNHNS and SASEGT. The CDR3 runs 13 residues. The chain's CDR3 is CASSWGLSYEQYF. The CDR3 nucleotides are TGTGCCAGCAGTTGGGGGCTATCCTACGAGCAGTACTTC.

This chain connects TRBV7-2 to TRBJ2-3, with D possibly being TRBD1 (5 bases). Trimming stripped 6 bases from V and 0 bases from J, with 10 bases between. CDR1 and CDR2 (germline): SGHTA, FQGNSA. The CDR3 runs 14 residues. This CDR3 reads CASRTGISTDTQYF. The CDR3 DNA is TGTGCCAGCAGAACAGGTATAAGCACAGATACGCAGTATTTT.

The chain joins TRBV6-1 to TRBJ2-1; D remains unclear. Germline CDR1 is MNHNS and CDR2 is SASEGT. The CDR3 sequence is 14 residues long. The germline V and J ends were trimmed by 2 bases and 4 bases, with 9 bases remaining between them. CDR3 loop: CASSESVSYNEQFF. For the CDR3, the DNA is TGTGCCAGCAGTGAAAGTGTGAGTTACAATGAGCAGTTCTTC.

This clone appeared once. The J gene is TRBJ2-1, the V gene TRBV4-1; TRBD2 might be the D (6 bases). The CDR3 extends over 15 amino acids. From germline, CDR1 is MGHRA and CDR2 YSYEKL. V was clipped by 5 bases and J by 2 bases, with 13 bases between them. This CDR3 reads CASSGRHSAYNEQFF. The CDR3 coding sequence is TGCGCCAGCAGCGGGAGGCATTCGGCCTACAATGAGCAGTTCTTC.

This clone came up a few times. The rearrangement joins TRBV29-1 to TRBJ2-3; 13 bases agree with TRBD2. CDR1 and CDR2 (germline): SQVTM, ANQGSEA. The V and J ends lost 7 bases and 1 base, in that order; junction bases with no gene match: 8. CDR3 length equals 16 residues. The CDR3, as DNA: TGCAGCGCCATGGGGACTAGCGGGAAGCGCACAGATACGCAGTATTTT. Residues: CSAMGTSGKRTDTQYF.

This clone was seen a few times. The chain joins TRBV2 to TRBJ1-2, with 7 bases fitting TRBD1. With V trimmed by 3 bases and J by 2 bases, 3 bases remained unmatched. This CDR3 comprises 14 residues. Germline V lookup: CDR1 SNHLY, CDR2 FYNNEI. The CDR3 DNA reads TGTGCCAGCAGTGACAGGGGGAAGAACTATGGCTACACCTTC. It translates to CASSDRGKNYGYTF.

The J gene is TRBJ2-1, the V gene TRBV6-4, with 10 bases that match TRBD1. Trimming at V came to 4 bases and at J to 0 bases, leaving 0 bases not matched to a gene. Per the germline V gene, CDR1 is MRHNA and CDR2 is SNTAGT. This CDR3 is 15 amino acids long. CDR3 coding DNA: TGTGCCAGCAGTGGGACAGGGGGCTCCTACAATGAGCAGTTCTTC. It specifies CASSGTGGSYNEQFF.

This rearrangement joins TRBV5-4 to TRBJ2-3; tentative D call: TRBD1 (6 bases). This CDR3 spans 15 amino acids. Looked up from germline, CDR1 is SGHNT and CDR2 is YYREEE (reference sequence). V lost 1 base to trimming and J lost 0 bases, with 9 bases between them. CDR3 loop: CASSLKGTSTDTQYF. Written as DNA, the CDR3 is TGTGCCAGCAGCTTGAAGGGGACAAGCACAGATACGCAGTATTTT.

J is TRBJ1-4 and V is TRBV18, with TRBD1 identical over 7 bases. CDR1 and CDR2 from the germline V gene are KGHSH and LQKENI. This CDR3 has 15 amino acids. With V trimmed by 1 base and J by 8 bases, 7 bases remained unmatched. The CDR3, as DNA: TGTGCCAGCTCACCACGTGAGGGGGCTGGGGAAAAACTGTTTTTT. Protein sequence: CASSPREGAGEKLFF.

This clone was detected a few times. The chain uses TRBV11-2 and TRBJ1-1; D possibly corresponds to TRBD1 (6 bases). Germline CDR1 is SGHAT and CDR2 is FQNNGV. This CDR3 is built from 14 residues. Trimming removed 6 bases at V and 4 bases at J, with 15 bases between. The CDR3 loop reads CASSTGYGITEAFF. Here the CDR3 DNA reads TGTGCCAGCAGTACAGGGTATGGTATCACTGAAGCTTTCTTT.

V is TRBV9 and J is TRBJ2-1; 7 bases agree with TRBD2. The V gene's germline CDR1 is SGDLS and CDR2 YYNGEE. This CDR3 comprises 14 residues. Germline trimming cut 4 bases from V and 6 bases from J; bases unmatched to any gene: 7. In DNA form, the CDR3 reads TGTGCCAGCAGCCAGGTAGCGGGTCCCAATGAGCAGTTCTTC. Its protein product is CASSQVAGPNEQFF. Combining the CDR3 with reference TRBV9 and TRBJ2-1 gives the whole variable domain DSGVTQTPKHLITATGQRVTLRCSPRSGDLSVYWYQQSLDQGLQFLIQYYNGEERAKGNILERFSAQQFPDLHSELNLSSLELGDSALYFCASSQVAGPNEQFFGPGTRLTVL.

The genes are TRBV15 and TRBJ2-7; D is perhaps TRBD1 (5 bases). The germline gives CDR1 LNHNV, CDR2 YYDKDF (reference sequence). V shed 0 bases and J shed 0 bases, with 9 bases lying between them. The CDR3 contains 15 residues. The CDR3 DNA follows: TGTGCCACCAGCAGAGATCCAGGGTCCTCCTACGAGCAGTACGTC. Its translation is CATSRDPGSSYEQYV.

The table lists this clone with a few counts. V gene TRBV5-1 combines with J gene TRBJ1-5, with TRBD1 as a possible D gene (6 bases). Between the trimmed V and J ends, which lost 4 bases and 5 bases, there was a span of 16 bases. The CDR3 is 15 residues long. The germline V gene has CDR1 SGHRS and CDR2 YFSETQ. This CDR3 is CASSEGVPGDQPQHF. In nucleotides, the CDR3 is TGCGCCAGCAGCGAGGGGGTCCCCGGTGATCAGCCCCAGCATTTT.

The chain couples TRBV7-8 to TRBJ2-3, with 8 bases that match TRBD1. V shed 5 bases and J 4 bases; nucleotides not matched to a gene: 5. This CDR3 spans 14 amino acids. Germline V CDR1 and CDR2: SGHVS, FQNEAQ. This CDR3 is CASSKQGVSDTQYF. The DNA for the CDR3 is TGTGCCAGCAGCAAACAGGGGGTCTCAGATACGCAGTATTTT. The complete variable domain, with remaining parts taken from reference TRBV7-8 and TRBJ2-3, reads GAGVSQSPRYKVAKRGQDVALRCDPISGHVSLFWYQQALGQGPEFLTYFQNEAQLDKSGLPSDRFFAERPEGSVSTLKIQRTQQEDSAVYLCASSKQGVSDTQYFGPGTRLTVL.

The chain has TRBV11-2 and TRBJ1-1; D is unclear. Trimming cost V 3 bases and J 2 bases, with 7 bases left between them. Germline CDR1 and CDR2: SGHAT and FQNNGV. This CDR3 has 13 residues. CDR3 nucleotide sequence: TGTGCCAGCAGCTTTGAGAAAAACACTGAAGCTTTCTTT. Protein product: CASSFEKNTEAFF.

The chain combines TRBV7-2 with TRBJ2-5; 8 bases agree with TRBD2. The V gene end was trimmed by 2 bases and the J gene end by 5 bases; junction bases not matched to a gene: 7. The V gene's germline CDR1 is SGHTA and CDR2 FQGNSA. This CDR3 comprises 15 residues. The CDR3 coding sequence is TGTGCCAGCAGCTTATTGGGACTAGAAATGGAGACCCAGTACTTC. It translates to CASSLLGLEMETQYF.

This chain joins TRBV7-8 and TRBJ1-3; 10 bases line up with TRBD1. The V gene end was trimmed by 4 bases and the J gene end by 2 bases; junction bases not matched to a gene: 5. There are 16 residues in the CDR3. Germline V gene sequence: CDR1 SGHVS, CDR2 FQNEAQ. CDR3 amino acids: CASSSGQGLTGNTIYF. CDR3 coding DNA: TGTGCCAGCAGCTCGGGACAGGGGCTAACTGGAAACACCATATATTTT.

This chain joins TRBV5-1 and TRBJ2-5, with D possibly being TRBD1 (6 bases). The CDR3 spans 15 residues. V was cut by 6 bases and J by 3 bases, with 18 bases left in between. CDR1 and CDR2 (germline): SGHRS, YFSETQ. CDR3 protein: CASKGQGFGEETQYF. The DNA of the CDR3 is TGCGCCAGCAAAGGGCAGGGGTTTGGGGAAGAGACCCAGTACTTC.

V and J are TRBV30 and TRBJ2-1, with D maybe TRBD1 (6 bases). Germline V gene sequence: CDR1 GTSNPN, CDR2 SVGIG (reference sequence). Trimming pared 5 bases from V and 0 bases from J, leaving 14 bases between. CDR3 size: 15 residues. The CDR3 loop is CAWLRQASSYNEQFF. The DNA for the CDR3 is TGTGCCTGGCTAAGACAGGCTAGCTCCTACAATGAGCAGTTCTTC.

This clone was seen a few times. This chain uses TRBV7-8 with TRBJ1-1; D may be TRBD1 (5 bases). CDR1 SGHVS and CDR2 FQNEAQ come from the germline V gene. The CDR3 totals 14 residues. Trimming left V 5 bases short and J 1 base short, with 11 bases between. The CDR3 DNA sequence: TGTGCCAGCAGCAGGACATTCCCGAACACTGAAGCTTTCTTT. Protein: CASSRTFPNTEAFF.

The genes are TRBV11-2 and TRBJ1-5; unclear D gene. The CDR3 runs 15 residues. Trimming pared 1 base from V and 3 bases from J, leaving 10 bases between. Germline V gives CDR1 SGHAT, CDR2 FQNNGV. CDR3 loop: CASSLAAGNNQPQHF. The CDR3 DNA reads as TGTGCCAGCAGCTTAGCGGCGGGGAACAATCAGCCCCAGCATTTT.

The chain joins TRBV12-5 to TRBJ2-7; D ambiguous. The CDR3 length is 12 residues. CDR1 and CDR2 (germline): LGHNT, FRNRAP. With 6 bases removed from V and 4 bases from J, the gap between germline ends came to 10 bases. The chain's CDR3 is CASGLTEYEQYF. The CDR3 DNA sequence: TGTGCTAGTGGACTTACAGAGTACGAGCAGTACTTC.

V and J are TRBV9 and TRBJ2-7, with a tentative D call TRBD2 (6 bases). V lost 4 bases to trimming and J lost 4 bases, with 15 bases between them. Germline loops: CDR1 SGDLS, CDR2 YYNGEE. The CDR3 extends over 14 amino acids. CDR3 sequence: CASSPRLVGYEQYF. The CDR3 DNA reads as TGTGCCAGCAGCCCTCGACTAGTAGGTTACGAGCAGTACTTC.